This is a list of T cell receptor beta chains from one sample in a study of cytomegalovirus exposure and HLA in healthy donors. Clones were sequenced by immunoSEQ multiplex PCR, and TCRdb holds only the in-frame ones, with some missing. Here the sample spans 150,000 or so clones, 80% being singletons. The sample consisted of PBMCs. The receptors were sampled from a man in his thirties or forties in good health and CMV-seropositive. CDR3s include the opening cysteine and the closing phenylalanine or tryptophan. Fields, in order: clone size, J gene, D gene, V gene, CDR3 DNA, CDR3 protein. The D gene is left open where the match is weak. Clone size is stated in some rows and not others, as once, few, many or a class when expanded.

.,TRBJ2-1,TRBD2,TRBV7-3,TGTGCCAGCAGCTTAAAGGCAGCGGGAGGATACAATGAGCAGTTCTTC,CASSLKAAGGYNEQFF
.,TRBJ1-2,.,TRBV28,TGTGCCAGCAGTTTATTGGAGGGAGCGAACTATGGCTACACCTTC,CASSLLEGANYGYTF
.,TRBJ2-4,.,TRBV19,TGTGCCAGTAGTATGACCCCGGTGGTAGGAGACATTCAGTACTTC,CASSMTPVVGDIQYF
.,TRBJ2-4,.,TRBV7-9,TGTTCCAGCAGCTTAATGACAGGTCGGATAACCAAAAACATTCAGTACTTC,CSSSLMTGRITKNIQYF
.,TRBJ1-1,.,TRBV18,TGTGCCAGCTCACCGGAGGTATTGGGGAACACTGAAGCTTTCTTT,CASSPEVLGNTEAFF
once,TRBJ1-5,TRBD1,TRBV28,TGTGCCAGCAGTGAAAGTGGGACAGCACTCAATCAGCCCCAGCATTTT,CASSESGTALNQPQHF
few,TRBJ1-6,TRBD1,TRBV7-8,TGTGCCAGCAGCTTAGGAGTGGCAGGGGGTTCACCCCTCCACTTT,CASSLGVAGGSPLHF
.,TRBJ2-7,TRBD1,TRBV10-3,TGTGCCATCAGTGAACGGGACAGGGGTTCCTACGAGCAGTACTTC,CAISERDRGSYEQYF
.,TRBJ2-2,.,TRBV6-1,TGTGCCAGCAGTGAACTCGGGGCCGGGGAGCTGTTTTTT,CASSELGAGELFF
.,TRBJ1-1,.,TRBV6-1,TGTGCCACCACAGTGTTGGGGCAAGCTTTCTTT,CATTVLGQAFF
.,TRBJ2-1,TRBD2,TRBV7-2,TGTGCCAGCAGTGGACTAGCGGGGTACAATGAGCAGTTCTTC,CASSGLAGYNEQFF
.,TRBJ1-1,TRBD1,TRBV2,TGTGCCAGCACCCGGACAGGGCTTCTATTCATGAACACTGAAGCTTTCTTT,CASTRTGLLFMNTEAFF
.,TRBJ1-5,TRBD1,TRBV28,TGTGCCAGCAGTCTGACAGGGGATAGCAATCAGCCCCAGCATTTT,CASSLTGDSNQPQHF
few,TRBJ2-7,.,TRBV7-9,TGTGCCAGCAGCTCGAGCGGAGTCGCCTACGAGCAGTACTTC,CASSSSGVAYEQYF
.,TRBJ1-1,.,TRBV2,TGTGCCAGCAGGGCCGGGACAACGAACACTGAAGCTTTCTTT,CASRAGTTNTEAFF
.,TRBJ1-1,.,TRBV28,TGTGCCAGCAGTCCCCCGACAGGTCTATCCACTGAAGCTTTCTTT,CASSPPTGLSTEAFF
.,TRBJ1-1,.,TRBV6-5,TGTGCCAGCAGTTACCCGGAGGGGGGAGGGAACAAGCAAGCTTTCTTT,CASSYPEGGGNKQAFF
.,TRBJ1-1,.,TRBV6-1,TGTGCCAGCAGATCGGGACTCCGGTGGAACACTGAAGCTTTCTTT,CASRSGLRWNTEAFF
once,TRBJ2-1,.,TRBV19,TGTGCCAGTGGGGGGAGAGAGGCTGAGCAGTTCTTC,CASGGREAEQFF
.,TRBJ2-7,TRBD2,TRBV6-5,TGTGCCAGCAGTTACGGGACTAGGGTTCTCGAGCAGTACTTC,CASSYGTRVLEQYF
few,TRBJ2-1,.,TRBV28,TGTGCCAGCAGCCAGACTAACCATGAGCAGTTCTTC,CASSQTNHEQFF
.,TRBJ2-7,TRBD2,TRBV9,TGTGCCAGCAGCCCCACGGGTAGCGGGAGGGCCGGCTTCTGCGAGCAGTACTTC,CASSPTGSGRAGFCEQYF
.,TRBJ1-1,.,TRBV5-5,TGTGCCAGCAGCTTCCATATAGACACTGAAGCTTTCTTT,CASSFHIDTEAFF
.,TRBJ2-1,TRBD2,TRBV6-1,TGTGCCAGCTCCTCTAGCGGGACGAATGAGCAGTTCTTC,CASSSSGTNEQFF
.,TRBJ1-1,TRBD1,TRBV7-9,TGTGCCAGCAGCTCGGACAGGGGGTTGGGTGAAGCTTTCTTT,CASSSDRGLGEAFF
.,TRBJ2-7,.,TRBV19,TGTGCCAGTAGTATAGATGCTGGGCAGTTCTCCTACGAGCAGTACTTC,CASSIDAGQFSYEQYF
.,TRBJ2-7,TRBD1,TRBV15,TGTGCCACCAGCAGAGGAGGGACAGTCTCCTACGAGCAGTACTTC,CATSRGGTVSYEQYF
.,TRBJ2-6,TRBD1,TRBV2,TGTGCCAGCATGCACCGGGACAGGGTCTTTGGGGCCAACGTCCTGACTTTC,CASMHRDRVFGANVLTF
.,TRBJ2-6,.,TRBV11-2,TGTGCCAGCAGCCCCCGTTTCGCTGGGGCCAACGTCCTGACTTTC,CASSPRFAGANVLTF
.,TRBJ2-1,.,TRBV2,TGTGCCAGCGCCGGGGAAGGTTGGAATGAGCAGTTCTTC,CASAGEGWNEQFF
.,TRBJ1-1,TRBD1,TRBV19,TGTGCCAGTAGCCCCGACAGGGGGCGGGTCACTGAAGCTTTCTTT,CASSPDRGRVTEAFF
.,TRBJ1-1,.,TRBV9,TGTGCCAGCAGCGACTCAAGGACAGCGGACGTCGGTACTGAAGCTTTCTTT,CASSDSRTADVGTEAFF
once,TRBJ2-3,.,TRBV9,TGTGCCAGCAGCCCAAAGGTGCGGGAAAAGGGAGATACGCAGTATTTT,CASSPKVREKGDTQYF
.,TRBJ2-3,TRBD2,TRBV7-2,TGTGCCAGCAGCTTAGTAGCGGGAGAAGATACGCAGTATTTT,CASSLVAGEDTQYF
.,TRBJ2-5,TRBD2,TRBV2,TGTGCCAGCAGTGCAATGGGACTAGCGGGACAAGAGACCCAGTACTTC,CASSAMGLAGQETQYF
.,TRBJ2-3,TRBD2,TRBV29-1,TGCAGCGTTCTTAGCGGGCCTAGTCGGGATACGCAGTATTTT,CSVLSGPSRDTQYF
.,TRBJ2-7,.,TRBV7-9,TGTGCCAGCAGCTTCCCTTCTAGCGACAGGGACATACACTTC,CASSFPSSDRDIHF
.,TRBJ2-1,TRBD2,TRBV2,TGTGCCAGCACTGGCGGGAGGGCCGGCTACAATGAGCAGTTCTTC,CASTGGRAGYNEQFF
once,TRBJ1-1,.,TRBV2,TGTGCCAGCAATACGTTTCGGGAGACTGAAGCTTTCTTT,CASNTFRETEAFF
.,TRBJ1-5,TRBD1,TRBV19,TGTGCCAGTAGTAAGTTCTCTCCGGGACAGAAATCATTGCCCCAGCATTTT,CASSKFSPGQKSLPQHF
.,TRBJ2-7,.,TRBV4-1,TGCGCCAGCAGCCAAGTGCACAGTTCCTCCTACGAGCAGTACTTC,CASSQVHSSSYEQYF
.,TRBJ2-7,.,TRBV25-1,TGTGCCAGCAGTATCGGGGACGAGCAGTACTTC,CASSIGDEQYF
.,TRBJ1-1,.,TRBV19,TGTGCCAGTAGTGCACGACAGGCGAACACTGAAGCTTTCTTT,CASSARQANTEAFF
.,TRBJ2-1,TRBD1,TRBV28,TGTGCCAGCACCCCTCTCGGGGACAGCGACAATGAGCAGTTCTTC,CASTPLGDSDNEQFF
.,TRBJ2-7,.,TRBV2,TGTGCCAGCAGTGAAGATTTGTACATGGCGGACTTC,CASSEDLYMADF
few,TRBJ1-4,.,TRBV19,TGTGCCAGTAGTATGTCAGGGGCTTTTAATGAAAAACTGTTTTTT,CASSMSGAFNEKLFF
.,TRBJ2-1,.,TRBV12-5,TGTGCTAGTGCCGACGGGGGTCGCAATGAGCAGTTCTTC,CASADGGRNEQFF
.,TRBJ2-1,TRBD2,TRBV9,TGTGCCAGCAGCGTGACTAGCGGGAGCCCTGAGCAGTTCTTC,CASSVTSGSPEQFF